This T cell receptor beta chain was captured by sequencing in a study of tumor-infiltrating lymphocytes in primary liver carcinoma. The overall study: Donors had hepatocellular carcinoma or combined HCC and intrahepatic cholangiocarcinoma. Regardless of tissue type, samples showed similar yields of roughly 3.5 to 7.5 million productive TCRbeta reads. Whole-study results and caveats: Researchers found tumor-adjacent and tumor-blood pairs overlapped less than tumor region pairs. Tumors and blood were compared for top-250-clone fraction, and tumors had the significantly higher value (p = 0.039).

Alongside blood RNA obtained from unsorted whole blood, germline DNA was also extracted. A constant-region primer primed TCR beta cDNA synthesis from 400 to 550 ng of total RNA. Modified slightly, ARM-PCR produced TCR beta libraries over three nested multiplex PCR rounds. Primers for the first two PCR rounds were TRBV1-TRBV30 forward primers and a C-beta reverse primer (roughly 10 cycles per round). One entry per CDR3 protein, called by TCRdb with MiXCR from the multiplex PCR reads. The sample has 300,000 to 350,000 distinct CDR3 sequences, less than 70% seen once. A single count supports this clonotype. Antigen specificity is unknown. Compared with germline, one end of the junction differs, possibly owing to a read error. In germline, CDR1 is SGHAT, CDR2 FQDESV (reference sequence). The CDR3 is 13 amino acids.

The clonotype originates from a man between 35 and 55 years old with primary liver carcinoma and hepatitis B virus infection. This sequence joins TRBV11-1 and TRBJ2-7; D unresolved. The sequenced sample consisted of peripheral blood. CDR3 protein: CTSSLGRFYEQYF. CDR3 in DNA: TGTACCAGCAGCTTGGGCAGGTTCTACGAGCAGTACTTT.